Below are 32 T cell receptor beta chains sequenced from a single sample in a study of beta chain features in type 1 diabetes. Expressed TCRB transcripts were sequenced because the isolated RNA had all been reverse transcribed beforehand. Assay used: immunoSEQ multiplex PCR; TCRdb lists only in-frame clones, some missing. This repertoire shows about 15,000 clones, around two fifths found once; its top ten account for under 0.6%. What was sequenced was stem cell memory CD4+ T cells from blood. All receptors derive from a woman aged 40 to 55 in good health.

The table lists this clone with a few counts. This sequence joins TRBV4-3 and TRBJ2-1; 11 bases are shared with TRBD2. The CDR3 is 15 residues long. The V segment lost 5 bases and the J segment 4 bases; nucleotides outside the gene matches: 4. The germline CDR1 and CDR2 sequences are LGHNA and YSLEER. In DNA form, the CDR3 reads TGCGCCAGCAGCTCCCGGACTAGCGGGTACAATGAGCAGTTCTTC. Translated, it gives CASSSRTSGYNEQFF.

This chain uses TRBV7-9 with TRBJ2-1; perhaps TRBD2 as D (6 bases). Between the trimmed V and J ends, which lost 5 bases and 1 base, there was a span of 18 bases. Germline CDR1 SEHNR, CDR2 FQNEAQ (reference sequence). This CDR3 region has 17 residues. This chain's CDR3 is CASSRKVGGESYNEQFF. CDR3 DNA sequence: TGTGCCAGCAGCCGGAAGGTTGGCGGGGAGTCCTACAATGAGCAGTTCTTC.

CDR3 sequence (DNA): TGTGCCAGTAGTATTGCGGGACCGGCGGCTGAAGCTTTCTTT. Its protein product is CASSIAGPAAEAFF. The V gene is TRBV19, the J gene TRBJ1-1, with a possible D match to TRBD1 (5 bases). CDR1 is LNHDA and CDR2 is SQIVND in the germline V gene (reference sequence). There are 14 residues in the CDR3. Between the trimmed V and J ends, which lost 3 bases and 6 bases, there was a span of 14 bases.

This clone was observed a few times. The V gene is TRBV21-1, the J gene TRBJ2-5; the tabulated D call, TRBD1, remains unverified against the DNA. TRBV21-1 is labeled a pseudogene. This CDR3 is built from 16 residues. The CDR3 DNA follows: TGTGCCAGCAGCAAAGTCGGAGATCAGGGGTCGAAGACCCAGTACTTC. Its translation is CASSKVGDQGSKTQYF.

The chain is built from TRBV4-3 and TRBJ1-4, with D hard to call. Trimming took off 0 bases at V and 5 bases at J, with 13 bases between the two ends. This CDR3 spans 16 amino acids. Germline CDR1 and CDR2: LGHNA and YSLEER. The CDR3 DNA reads as TGCGCCAGCAGCCAAGAAGCTCGAGGTTTCAATGAAAAACTGTTTTTT. Encoded protein: CASSQEARGFNEKLFF.

J is TRBJ1-1 and V is TRBV7-8; D is uncertain. This CDR3 comprises 15 residues. The germline CDR1 and CDR2 sequences are SGHVS and FQNEAQ. V was pared by 5 bases and J by 6 bases, with 19 bases between. CDR3 bases: TGTGCCAGCAGCGCCCCGGCCGGGGTCGGGGCTGAAGCTTTCTTT. Amino acids: CASSAPAGVGAEAFF.

CDR3 sequence reads: CASSLTLYNTEAFF. Written as DNA, the CDR3 is TGCGCCAGCAGCTTAACTCTTTATAACACTGAAGCTTTCTTT. The V and J genes are TRBV5-1 and TRBJ1-1; D unclear. The CDR3 extends over 14 amino acids. V lost 2 bases and J 2 bases, leaving 10 bases between the germline ends. Looked up from germline, CDR1 is SGHRS and CDR2 is YFSETQ.

V gene TRBV14 combines with J gene TRBJ1-1, with 9 bases lining up with TRBD1. Germline CDR1 and CDR2: SGHDN and FVKESK. V shed 3 bases and J 3 bases; nucleotides not matched to a gene: 2. This CDR3 region has 14 residues. This CDR3 is CASSHGTGYTEAFF. Written as DNA, the CDR3 is TGTGCCAGCAGCCATGGGACAGGGTACACTGAAGCTTTCTTT.

The chain has TRBV18 and TRBJ2-7; D call uncertain. The CDR3 spans 12 residues. Germline V gene data show CDR1 as KGHSH and CDR2 as LQKENI. The ends were cut back, 2 bases at V and 4 bases at J, with 6 bases in the middle. CDR3 protein: CASSPSRYEQYF. CDR3 nucleotides: TGTGCCAGCTCACCAAGCAGGTACGAGCAGTACTTC.

This clone showed up just a few times. This chain connects TRBV5-4 to TRBJ2-3; 9 bases agree with TRBD1. The V gene end was trimmed by 4 bases and the J gene end by 3 bases; junction bases not matched to a gene: 9. This CDR3 contains 16 residues. Germline CDR1 SGHNT, CDR2 YYREEE (reference sequence). The CDR3, as DNA: TGTGCCAGCAGCCCACTGACAGGGGGTAGTACAGATACGCAGTATTTT. The encoded protein is CASSPLTGGSTDTQYF. The variable domain in full, completed from reference TRBV5-4 and TRBJ2-3, reads ETGVTQSPTHLIKTRGQQVTLRCSSQSGHNTVSWYQQALGQGPQFIFQYYREEENGRGNFPPRFSGLQFPNYSSELNVNALELDDSALYLCASSPLTGGSTDTQYFGPGTRLTVL.

CDR3 in DNA: TGTGCCAGCAGTTTTAGCGGGGGGTATCAAGAGACCCAGTACTTC. As protein: CASSFSGGYQETQYF. The chain joins TRBV6-5 to TRBJ2-5; TRBD2 agrees at 10 bases. This CDR3 contains 15 residues. Per the germline V gene, CDR1 is MNHEY and CDR2 is SVGAGI. J gave up 2 bases and V 4 bases, and 4 bases lay outside the gene matches.

The V and J genes are TRBV2 and TRBJ2-5, with 11 bases matching TRBD2. Germline V CDR1 and CDR2: SNHLY, FYNNEI. The CDR3 runs to 16 residues. V lost 6 bases, J lost 5 bases, and 11 bases stayed unmatched. The CDR3 region is CASRPGLADPGETQYF. The CDR3 DNA follows: TGTGCCAGCAGGCCGGGACTAGCGGATCCCGGGGAGACCCAGTACTTC.

This clone appeared once. This chain joins TRBV7-2 and TRBJ1-5, with 7 bases matching TRBD1. The CDR3 sequence is 15 residues long. Germline values: CDR1 SGHTA, CDR2 FQGNSA. Trimming cost V 3 bases and J 3 bases; bases outside gene matches: 5. The chain's CDR3 is CASSLDRWNNQPQHF. CDR3 nucleotides: TGTGCCAGCAGCTTGGACAGGTGGAACAATCAGCCCCAGCATTTT.

The CDR3 here is CASSLGGGRSNEAFF. The CDR3 region has the DNA TGCGCCAGCAGCTTGGGCGGGGGGCGCAGTAATGAAGCTTTCTTT. This chain uses TRBV5-1 with TRBJ1-1; D is possibly TRBD1 (6 bases). The CDR3 covers 15 residues. Trimming took off 0 bases at V and 7 bases at J, with 16 bases between the two ends. From germline, CDR1 is SGHRS and CDR2 YFSETQ.

Only a few counts were recorded for this clone. V is TRBV6-6 and J is TRBJ2-5, with D perhaps TRBD1 (5 bases). The CDR3 consists of 13 residues. The V and J ends lost 4 bases and 4 bases respectively, with 10 bases between them. Germline-derived CDR1 and CDR2 are MNHNY and SVGAGI (reference sequence). CDR3 sequence reads: CASSSFGAETQYF. DNA of the CDR3: TGTGCCAGCAGTTCTTTTGGGGCAGAGACCCAGTACTTC.

The genes are TRBV2 and TRBJ1-1, with a weak D call TRBD1 (5 bases). V shed 3 bases and J shed 9 bases, with 14 bases lying between them. The CDR3 has 13 amino acids. CDR1 is SNHLY, CDR2 FYNNEI, per germline. The CDR3 DNA is TGTGCCAGCAGTGAGGACAAGAGGCATAAAGCTTTCTTT. Translated, it gives CASSEDKRHKAFF.

The chain recombines TRBV4-1 with TRBJ2-5; 9 bases match TRBD2. The CDR3 has 18 residues. Per germline, CDR1 MGHRA and CDR2 YSYEKL. V shed 0 bases, J shed 1 base, and the junction held 9 bases outside the gene matches. The CDR3 nucleotides are TGCGCCAGCAGCCAAGATGGGCATCGGCGGGGGGGCCAAGAGACCCAGTACTTC. Its translation is CASSQDGHRRGGQETQYF.

The chain has TRBV6-1 and TRBJ2-7, with a weak D call TRBD1 (5 bases). Germline V CDR1 and CDR2: MNHNS, SASEGT. Trimming took off 8 bases at V and 3 bases at J, with 17 bases between the two ends. The CDR3 has 14 amino acids. CDR3 amino acids: CASSQGVPLYEQYF. The CDR3 nucleotides read TGTGCCAGCTCCCAGGGCGTCCCCCTCTACGAGCAGTACTTC.

Turning to this clone: The germline gene is not matched at one end of the junction; a read error may be the cause. The chain carries TRBV7-2 and TRBJ1-5, with a possible D match to TRBD1 (5 bases). The V gene's germline CDR1 is SGHTA and CDR2 FQGNSA. This CDR3 spans 12 amino acids. The chain's CDR3 is CASSFGLGDLDF. In DNA, the CDR3 is TGTGCCAGCAGCTTTGGATTGGGGGACTTGGATTTT. Combining the CDR3 with reference TRBV7-2 and TRBJ1-5 gives the whole variable domain GAGVSQSPSNKVTEKGKDVELRCDPISGHTALYWYRQSLGQGLEFLIYFQGNSAPDKSGLPSDRFSAERTGGSVSTLTIQRTQQEDSAVYLCASSFGLGDLDFGDGTRLSIL.

The chain couples TRBV7-2 to TRBJ2-5, with a possible D match to TRBD2 (5 bases). Germline-derived CDR1 and CDR2 are SGHTA and FQGNSA. The CDR3 is made up of 14 amino acids. Trimming took 5 bases from V and 6 from J, leaving 16 bases between them. CDR3 region: CASSPIGENKTQYF. The CDR3 nucleotides are TGTGCCAGCAGCCCCATCGGGGAGAACAAGACCCAGTACTTC.

The genes are TRBV6-5 and TRBJ1-2; perhaps TRBD1 as D (5 bases). CDR1 is MNHEY, CDR2 SVGAGI, per germline. The CDR3 runs 13 residues. V was pared by 7 bases and J by 7 bases, with 16 bases between. The CDR3 DNA follows: TGTGCCAGCATTTTTTCGCAGGGCGCTGGCTACACCTTC. This encodes CASIFSQGAGYTF.

This chain connects TRBV2 to TRBJ2-3; 10 bases fit TRBD2. The J segment lost 6 bases and the V segment lost 6 bases, leaving 9 bases of the junction unmatched. This CDR3 region has 15 residues. Looked up from germline, CDR1 is SNHLY and CDR2 is FYNNEI. CDR3 nucleotides: TGTGCCAGCAGCGTCCTAGCGGGAGCCCGGGATACGCAGTATTTT. This codes for CASSVLAGARDTQYF.

By share of the sample, this clone is medium-sized. This chain joins TRBV7-9 and TRBJ2-7, with D possibly TRBD1 on 5 matching bases. The CDR3 is 14 residues long. The ends were cut back, 4 bases at V and 5 bases at J, with 15 bases in the middle. CDR1 and CDR2 (germline): SEHNR, FQNEAQ (reference sequence). The CDR3 region has the DNA TGTGCCAGCAGCTCGAAACTACTGGACAACGAGCAGTACTTC. Protein sequence: CASSSKLLDNEQYF.

J is TRBJ1-5 and V is TRBV2; 9 bases align to TRBD1. The length of the CDR3 is 15 residues. Germline V lookup: CDR1 SNHLY, CDR2 FYNNEI. With V trimmed by 8 bases and J by 7 bases, 12 bases remained unmatched. The CDR3 DNA reads as TGTGCCAGCCGACAGGAGACAGGGGGACGACAGCCCCAGCATTTT. It is translated as CASRQETGGRQPQHF.

The chain recombines TRBV15 with TRBJ1-1; D ambiguous. Germline CDR1 LNHNV, CDR2 YYDKDF (reference sequence). The CDR3 is 16 residues long. The V end was cut by 1 base, the J end by 4 bases, with 16 bases between. CDR3 amino acids: CATSRGGPGGGTEAFF. DNA of the CDR3: TGTGCCACCAGCAGAGGAGGGCCCGGAGGAGGCACTGAAGCTTTCTTT.

This clone was seen more than once but under ten times. The chain recombines TRBV7-2 with TRBJ1-2; 7 positions match TRBD1. Germline CDR1 SGHTA, CDR2 FQGNSA. The CDR3 has 16 residues. Trimming removed 5 bases from V and 3 bases from J; junction bases left unmatched: 12. The CDR3 protein is CASSPRYRGMDYGYTF. As DNA, the CDR3 is TGTGCCAGCAGCCCGCGATACAGGGGAATGGACTATGGCTACACCTTC.

The chain is built from TRBV15 and TRBJ1-1; maybe TRBD1 (5 bases). V lost 0 bases and J 3 bases, leaving 11 bases between the germline ends. This CDR3 is 15 amino acids long. Per germline, CDR1 LNHNV and CDR2 YYDKDF (reference sequence). The CDR3 nucleotides are TGTGCCACCAGCAGAGACGACAGAGAGGACACTGAAGCTTTCTTT. Translation: CATSRDDREDTEAFF.

The chain is built from TRBV5-4 and TRBJ2-7, with D possibly being TRBD2 (6 bases). The CDR3 contains 14 residues. Trimming stripped 4 bases from V and 3 bases from J, with 14 bases between. Germline V gene data show CDR1 as SGHNT and CDR2 as YYREEE (reference sequence). The chain's CDR3 is CASSQGTLFYEQYF. In nucleotides, the CDR3 is TGTGCCAGCAGCCAAGGGACTCTATTCTACGAGCAGTACTTC.

This chain joins TRBV2 and TRBJ2-3; TRBD1 matches 7 bases. Germline lookup yields CDR1 SNHLY and CDR2 FYNNEI. Trimming at V came to 11 bases and at J to 7 bases, leaving 12 bases not matched to a gene. CDR3 length equals 13 residues. Written as DNA, the CDR3 is TGTGCCTCGCCACGAGACAGGGTAAATACGCAGTATTTT. This codes for CASPRDRVNTQYF.

In DNA, the CDR3 is TGTGCCAGCAGCCCACGACCCCCGGGTAGGCCAAGCTCCTACAATGAGCAGTTCTTC. Translation gives CASSPRPPGRPSSYNEQFF. The genes are TRBV7-2 and TRBJ2-1, with D unresolved. CDR3 length equals 19 residues. Trimming took off 5 bases at V and 0 bases at J, with 23 bases between the two ends. Germline V lookup: CDR1 SGHTA, CDR2 FQGNSA.

This clone was found a few times. CDR3 coding DNA: TGTGCCAGCAGACAGGGGGGCGGGGAATCCTACGAGCAGTACTTC. As protein: CASRQGGGESYEQYF. J is TRBJ2-7 and V is TRBV6-6; 8 nucleotides match TRBD1. CDR1 and CDR2 from the germline V gene are MNHNY and SVGAGI (reference sequence). With 6 bases clipped from V and 1 base from J, the junction kept 8 bases outside the gene matches. CDR3 size: 15 residues.

The rearrangement uses TRBV7-2 and TRBJ2-7; 8 bases fit TRBD1. J lost 0 bases, V lost 11 bases, and 12 bases had no gene match. The CDR3 runs to 15 residues. Germline values: CDR1 SGHTA, CDR2 FQGNSA. The CDR3 nucleotides are TGTGCCGCCAACAAGTGGACAGGGCCCTCCTACGAGCAGTACTTC. Its translation: CAANKWTGPSYEQYF.